What follows is one TCR beta chain and its context. This sample stems from a study of OX40 agonist ivuxolimab in advanced cancers. V was shortened by 6 bases and J by 6 bases, with 12 bases between the two germline ends. The CDR3 covers 13 residues. Germline-derived CDR1 and CDR2 are KGHSH and LQKENI. Assay used: immunoSEQ multiplex PCR; TCRdb lists only in-frame clones, some missing. The sample lists fewer than 25,000 clones, around 78% seen once, with less than 20% in the top ten. The chain combines TRBV18 with TRBJ2-1; D call uncertain. Source: CD4+ or CD8+ T cells sorted from blood, taken in a trial of the OX40 agonist ivuxolimab. This TCR was sampled from an adult with an advanced solid tumor such as melanoma, head and neck, liver or kidney cancer. The CDR3, as DNA: TGTGCCAGCTCCCCTTCGTCGGGCAATGAGCAGTTCTTC. Translated, it gives CASSPSSGNEQFF. Full variable domain (rest looked up from reference TRBV18 and TRBJ2-1): NAGVMQNPRHLVRRRGQEARLRCSPMKGHSHVYWYRQLPEEGLKFMVYLQKENIIDESGMPKERFSAEFPKEGPSILRIQQVVRGDSAAYFCASSPSSGNEQFFGPGTRLTVL.